The source of this T cell receptor beta chain is a study of long-term antiretroviral therapy in people with HIV. In the study overall: The earliest specimens came about a decade ahead of the 2015 immediate-ART recommendation. Study conclusions and caveats: Information on adherence, resistance and therapy changes was unavailable. ART-treated samples gained diversity yet remained below transplant donor controls.

Note on this clone: Its specificity is unknown.

The germline CDR1 and CDR2 sequences are SGHTA and FQGNSA. After removal of 4 bases from V and 0 bases from J, the junction contained 3 bases not matched to a gene. The CDR3 covers 14 residues. Assay version v3.0 of immunoSEQ was used, and it was run at survey level. TCRdb's copy holds only in-frame clones and misses some; the assay was immunoSEQ multiplex PCR. The table lists about 18,000 clones, around 91% of them singletons. The TCR originated in a man aged 50 to 60 with HIV. Here the sequenced sample was unsorted PBMCs, taken 3 years after starting antiretroviral therapy. The V and J genes are TRBV7-2 and TRBJ2-7, with TRBD2 matching over 7 bases. The CDR3 nucleotides are TGTGCCAGCAGCTCCAGCGGGACCTCCTACGAGCAGTACTTC. Translating gives CASSSSGTSYEQYF.